The entry below gives a single TCR beta chain sequence along with its context. The data originate from a study of T cell changes during pregnancy in multiple sclerosis. Germline CDR1 reads MDHEN; CDR2 reads SYDVKM. Trimming shortened V by 7 bases and J by 0 bases, and 15 bases separated the two germline ends. CDR3 length equals 15 residues. Some clones are missing from TCRdb's copy, which holds only in-frame ones; the method was immunoSEQ multiplex PCR. The sample includes some 140,000 clones, less than 97% of them seen just once. The chain employs TRBV28 and TRBJ1-2, with D unresolved. The receptor was isolated from a female donor with multiple sclerosis, enrolled in a pregnancy study. The specimen comprised peripheral blood, sampled after pregnancy. The CDR3 loop is CASTGGGLANYGYTF. The CDR3 DNA is TGTGCCAGCACTGGAGGCGGGTTAGCTAACTATGGCTACACCTTC.